This T cell receptor (beta chain) emerged from a study of blood T cell repertoires in COVID-19. Study information: Acute and convalescent COVID-19 specimens originated in the United States, Italy and Spain.

Trimming took 2 bases from V and 3 from J, leaving 8 bases between them. The germline V gene encodes CDR1 MNHNS and CDR2 SASEGT. CDR3 length: 13 residues. The protocol was immunoSEQ multiplex PCR, while the TCRdb copy is restricted to in-frame clones and leaves out a portion. Found here are 350,000 to 400,000 clones, around 89% of them singletons; the top ten hold 1.2%. Sequencing used PBMCs or T cells enriched from blood (not recorded which). The TCR originated in a woman under 30 who had recovered from COVID-19. The J gene is TRBJ2-7, the V gene TRBV6-1, with D uncertain. For the CDR3, the DNA is TGTGCCAGCAGTGAAAGGCAGGTCTACGAGCAGTACTTC. Amino acids: CASSERQVYEQYF.